The T cell receptor (beta chain) under discussion was sequenced for a study of blood T cell repertoires in COVID-19. The overall study: Donors in the United States, Italy and Spain gave samples during acute or convalescent COVID-19. Sample material is recorded as cDNA or gDNA derived from T cells, B-cell-depleted T cells, or PBMCs.

Under the authors' procedure: Using reference gene primer amplification, nucleated cell counts were estimated. The data were produced by immunoSEQ multiplex PCR, yet TCRdb's version contains in-frame clones alone and is incomplete. V and J calls and clone size are given by that table; D and trimming were obtained from the DNA. The profile shows approximately 70,000 clones, 90% of them singletons. J lost 2 bases, V lost 5 bases, and 16 bases had no gene match. Per germline, CDR1 LNHNV and CDR2 YYDKDF (reference sequence). CDR3 length: 18 amino acids. This receptor was taken from a young woman with acute or convalescent COVID-19. The chain is built from TRBV15 and TRBJ2-3, with TRBD2 matching over 7 bases. Sequenced input: peripheral blood. The CDR3 DNA reads as TGTGCCACCAGCCCCGATCAGGCGCAGGGACTAAACACAGATACGCAGTATTTT. It translates to CATSPDQAQGLNTDTQYF.